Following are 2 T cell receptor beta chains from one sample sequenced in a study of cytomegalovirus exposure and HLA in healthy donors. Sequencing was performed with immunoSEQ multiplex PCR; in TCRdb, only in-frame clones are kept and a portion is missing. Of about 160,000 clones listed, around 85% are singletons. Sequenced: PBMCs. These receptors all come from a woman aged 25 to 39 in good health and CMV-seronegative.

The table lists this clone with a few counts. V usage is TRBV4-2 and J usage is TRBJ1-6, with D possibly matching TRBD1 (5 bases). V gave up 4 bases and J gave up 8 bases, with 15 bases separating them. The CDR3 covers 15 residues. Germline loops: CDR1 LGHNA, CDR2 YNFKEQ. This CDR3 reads CASSPWGRDDSPLHF. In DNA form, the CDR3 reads TGTGCCAGCAGCCCGTGGGGCAGGGATGATTCACCCCTCCACTTT.

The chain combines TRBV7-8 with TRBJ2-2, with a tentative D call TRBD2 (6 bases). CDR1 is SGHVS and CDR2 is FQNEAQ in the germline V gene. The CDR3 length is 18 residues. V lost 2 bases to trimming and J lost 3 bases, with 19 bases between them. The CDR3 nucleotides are TGTGCCAGCAGCTTAAGGCTGTCTGGAGGGGATGACACCGGGGAGCTGTTTTTT. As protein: CASSLRLSGGDDTGELFF. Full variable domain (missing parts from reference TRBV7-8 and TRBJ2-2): GAGVSQSPRYKVAKRGQDVALRCDPISGHVSLFWYQQALGQGPEFLTYFQNEAQLDKSGLPSDRFFAERPEGSVSTLKIQRTQQEDSAVYLCASSLRLSGGDDTGELFFGEGSRLTVL.